This T cell receptor (beta chain) derives from a study of T cells in Graves' hyperthyroidism and ophthalmopathy. Amplified TCR beta CDR3 regions derived from RNA transcripts. During a first-round RT-PCR of the TCR CDR3, the HTBI primer set was used. TCRdb recomputed calls from the multiplex PCR reads with MiXCR, one row per CDR3 protein. In the table there are roughly 580,000 distinct CDR3 sequences, approximately 13% of which are singletons. This clonotype was seen repeatedly, ten times or more. The V and J ends lost 0 bases and 4 bases respectively, with 15 bases between them. Germline CDR1 is PRHDT and CDR2 is FYEKMQ (reference sequence). The CDR3 loop spans 16 amino acids.

The material sequenced was blood. The chain uses TRBV13 and TRBJ1-2, with a weak D call TRBD1 (5 bases). The sequence derives from a woman in her twenties or thirties with Graves' hyperthyroidism that later progressed to Graves' ophthalmopathy. The CDR3 reads CASSLGTGTPGYGYTF. CDR3 DNA: TGTGCCAGCAGCTTAGGGACCGGGACCCCGGGCTATGGCTACACCTTC.